Listed below are T cell receptor beta chains from one sample, sequenced in a study of T cells in Graves' hyperthyroidism and ophthalmopathy. TCRdb itself ran the multiplex PCR reads through MiXCR, one entry per CDR3 protein. The sample carries around 400,000 distinct CDR3 sequences, about 25% recorded once. Material: blood. All receptors derive from a man aged 50 to 59 with Graves' hyperthyroidism. Each CDR3 is given with its conserved first and last residue. Fields, in order: J gene, V gene, CDR3 protein.

j_gene: TRBJ1-6
v_gene: TRBV2
CDR3aa: CASTSDRGSGSPLHF

j_gene: TRBJ2-2
v_gene: TRBV11-3
CDR3aa: CASSSSSGRARTGELFF

j_gene: TRBJ2-7
v_gene: TRBV27
CDR3aa: CASGPDRIYEQYF

j_gene: TRBJ2-7
v_gene: TRBV7-9
CDR3aa: CASSLSEGNQYEQYF

j_gene: TRBJ1-1
v_gene: TRBV3-1
CDR3aa: CASSQVTFGNTEAFF

j_gene: TRBJ2-3
v_gene: TRBV19
CDR3aa: CASSIGGTDTQYF

j_gene: TRBJ1-1
v_gene: TRBV11-3
CDR3aa: CASSPRDSHTEAFF

j_gene: TRBJ2-3
v_gene: TRBV6-1
CDR3aa: CASRKGALPDTQYF

j_gene: TRBJ2-1
v_gene: TRBV5-1
CDR3aa: CASSRSPYEQFF

j_gene: TRBJ2-5
v_gene: TRBV2
CDR3aa: CASSLGLAGGQTQYF